This T cell receptor beta chain was captured in a study of T cell responses to AZD1222 COVID-19 vaccine. Across the whole study: Second-dose intervals of approximately 4 or approximately 12 weeks were pooled.

The method was immunoSEQ multiplex PCR; TCRdb's version includes in-frame clones alone and lacks a portion of them. The repertoire includes about 140,000 clones, about four fifths of them detected once, and 4.1% sits in the top ten. Trimming pared 8 bases from V and 4 bases from J, leaving 11 bases between. The germline V gene encodes CDR1 MDHEN and CDR2 SYDVKM. The CDR3 loop spans 12 amino acids. To note about this clone: Its antigen remains unidentified.

The study, taken as a whole, reports: Clonal diversity was possibly underestimated, and the donors were mostly white British, with more females. Repertoire sampling occurred only after the peak T cell response. In the spike-specific TCR repertoire, nearly half reportedly target unmutated variant regions.

Here the sequenced sample was peripheral blood, taken on day 0 of AZD1222 vaccination. This TCR derives from an adult in good health. The chain is built from TRBV28 and TRBJ1-2; possibly TRBD1 for D (5 bases). CDR3 coding DNA: TGTGCCAGCTTGGGGGGGTCCTATGGCTACACCTTC. It specifies CASLGGSYGYTF.